These T cell receptor beta chains were read from a single sample in a study of T cells in Graves' hyperthyroidism and ophthalmopathy. One entry per CDR3 protein, called by TCRdb with MiXCR from the multiplex PCR reads. The sample shows hundreds of thousands of distinct CDR3 sequences, about 15% of them seen only once. The sequenced sample consisted of blood. These TCRs come from a man between 18 and 35 years old with Graves' ophthalmopathy. CDR3s include the opening cysteine and the closing phenylalanine or tryptophan. The D gene is left open where the match is weak. The size field is filled for only some rows; it gives once, few, many or a size class.

CDR3 length	clone size	D gene	V gene	J gene	CDR3 protein	CDR3 DNA
15	NA	TRBD1	TRBV4-1	TRBJ1-1	CASSPPGGANTEAFF	TGCGCCAGCAGCCCACCAGGGGGCGCGAACACTGAAGCTTTCTTT
15	many	TRBD2	TRBV15	TRBJ2-7	CATGGLAGAAYEQYF	TGTGCCACCGGAGGATTAGCGGGAGCAGCTTACGAGCAGTACTTC
18	many	NA	TRBV19	TRBJ2-1	CASSIDGGQEHSYNEQFF	TGTGCCAGTAGTATAGATGGGGGCCAAGAGCACTCCTACAATGAGCAGTTCTTC
19	few	TRBD1	TRBV7-9	TRBJ2-6	CASSLESGQGFSGANVLTF	TGTGCCAGCAGCTTAGAATCGGGACAGGGTTTCTCTGGGGCCAACGTCCTGACTTTC
11	NA	NA	TRBV5-1	TRBJ2-7	CASSKGNEQYF	TGCGCCAGCAGTAAGGGAAACGAGCAGTACTTC
15	few	NA	TRBV27	TRBJ1-5	CASSTTGHLNQPQHF	TGTGCCAGCAGTACAACGGGACACCTCAATCAGCCCCAGCATTTT
16	NA	TRBD2	TRBV6-1	TRBJ2-2	CASAMEFSGRTGELFF	TGTGCCAGCGCGATGGAATTTAGCGGGAGGACCGGGGAGCTGTTTTTT
11	NA	NA	TRBV30	TRBJ1-1	CAWSTGAEAFF	TGTGCCTGGAGTACGGGGGCTGAAGCTTTCTTT
15	NA	TRBD2	TRBV6-1	TRBJ2-2	CASSFSGRHTGELFF	TGTGCCAGCAGTTTCAGCGGGAGGCACACCGGGGAGCTGTTTTTT
14	few	NA	TRBV5-6	TRBJ1-2	CASSLAWGLNGYTF	TGTGCCAGCAGCTTGGCCTGGGGCCTGAATGGCTACACCTTC
16	many	TRBD1	TRBV7-2	TRBJ1-1	CASSLQGAAYNTEAFF	TGTGCCAGCAGCCTACAGGGGGCCGCTTACAACACTGAAGCTTTCTTT
14	many	NA	TRBV20-1	TRBJ1-2	CSARARGGAGGYTF	TGCAGTGCTAGAGCCCGGGGAGGTGCTGGTGGCTACACCTTC
15	few	TRBD1	TRBV2	TRBJ2-6	CASRGQGSGANVLTF	TGTGCCAGCAGAGGACAGGGGTCTGGGGCCAACGTCCTGACTTTC
15	NA	NA	TRBV5-1	TRBJ2-7	CASSPEPRGSGEQYF	TGCGCCAGCAGCCCGGAGCCGCGGGGCTCTGGCGAGCAGTACTTC
11	few	NA	TRBV29-1	TRBJ1-2	CSVRSSYGYTF	TGCAGCGTTCGTAGCTCCTATGGCTACACCTTC
14	NA	TRBD1	TRBV19	TRBJ1-1	CASSKGQAVTEAFF	TGTGCCAGTAGTAAGGGACAGGCGGTAACTGAAGCTTTCTTT
14	NA	TRBD1	TRBV29-1	TRBJ1-3	CSACTGDSGNTIYF	TGCAGCGCATGCACAGGGGACTCTGGAAACACCATATATTTT
15	NA	NA	TRBV7-2	TRBJ2-6	CASSLIASGANVLTF	TGTGCCAGCAGCTTAATAGCCTCTGGGGCCAACGTCCTGACTTTC
15	NA	NA	TRBV6-4	TRBJ2-3	CASSVQDSPTDTQYF	TGTGCCAGCAGTGTCCAGGACTCCCCCACAGATACGCAGTATTTT
15	many	TRBD2	TRBV30	TRBJ2-1	CAWSSKTSGRNEQFF	TGTGCCTGGAGTAGCAAGACTAGCGGGAGAAATGAGCAGTTCTTC
16	few	TRBD1	TRBV9	TRBJ2-5	CASSVGGTGESGTQYF	TGTGCCAGCAGCGTAGGAGGGACAGGGGAAAGCGGGACCCAGTACTTC
13	many	NA	TRBV29-1	TRBJ2-7	CSVEDRQSYEQYF	TGCAGCGTTGAAGATCGACAATCCTACGAGCAGTACTTC
14	many	TRBD1	TRBV12-3/TRBV12-4	TRBJ1-2	CASSLVQGGHGYTF	TGTGCCAGCAGTTTAGTTCAGGGGGGACACGGCTACACCTTC
15	many	TRBD1	TRBV11-3	TRBJ2-3	CASSLGTGTTDTQYF	TGTGCCAGCAGCTTAGGGACAGGGACCACAGATACGCAGTATTTT
15	many	NA	TRBV15	TRBJ1-1	CATSRDSYTNTEAFF	TGTGCCACCAGCAGAGATTCCTACACTAACACTGAAGCTTTCTTT
15	NA	TRBD1	TRBV19	TRBJ2-7	CASRMSWTGTYEQYF	TGTGCCAGTAGAATGAGTTGGACAGGGACCTACGAGCAGTACTTC
19	many	TRBD2	TRBV4-2	TRBJ2-1	CASSQDPLAGAASYNEQFF	TGTGCCAGCAGCCAAGATCCCTTAGCGGGGGCAGCCTCCTACAATGAGCAGTTCTTC
18	many	TRBD1	TRBV2	TRBJ2-6	CASSDSGTVHSGANVLTF	TGTGCCAGCAGCGACTCCGGGACAGTCCACTCTGGGGCCAACGTCCTGACTTTC
18	many	TRBD1	TRBV2	TRBJ1-2	CASSELGDRAYINYGYTF	TGTGCCAGCAGTGAATTGGGAGACAGGGCATATATTAACTATGGCTACACCTTC
15	NA	NA	TRBV6-1	TRBJ2-5	CASSVTGTLQETQYF	TGTGCCAGCAGTGTTACCGGGACACTTCAAGAGACCCAGTACTTC
12	many	NA	TRBV2	TRBJ2-5	CASSGSGETQYF	TGTGCCAGCTCCGGGAGTGGGGAGACCCAGTACTTC
11	NA	NA	TRBV19	TRBJ1-2	CASSEDYGYTF	TGTGCCAGTAGTGAGGACTATGGCTACACCTTC
17	many	TRBD2	TRBV10-3	TRBJ2-7	CAITTGTSGSGGNEQYF	TGTGCCATCACCACCGGGACTAGCGGGAGTGGTGGCAACGAGCAGTACTTC
15	NA	NA	TRBV7-9	TRBJ2-3	CASSPDRHSTDTQYF	TGTGCCAGCAGCCCAGATAGACATAGCACAGATACGCAGTATTTT
13	many	TRBD2	TRBV11-2	TRBJ2-5	CASSLGLEETQYF	TGTGCCAGCAGCCTCGGACTAGAAGAGACCCAGTACTTC
17	NA	TRBD1	TRBV10-3	TRBJ1-5	CAISESAGGQGNQPQHF	TGTGCCATCAGTGAGTCAGCAGGGGGCCAAGGCAATCAGCCCCAGCATTTT
11	many	NA	TRBV5-1	TRBJ2-7	CASSPGSKQYF	TGCGCCAGCAGCCCCGGTAGCAAGCAGTACTTC
14	few	TRBD1	TRBV19	TRBJ2-7	CASSLSGQAREQYF	TGTGCCAGTAGTCTCTCGGGACAGGCCCGGGAGCAGTACTTC
15	many	TRBD2	TRBV7-9	TRBJ2-7	CASSSSGEGQPEQYF	TGTGCCAGCAGCTCTTCGGGGGAGGGCCAACCCGAGCAGTACTTC
15	many	NA	TRBV5-1	TRBJ2-1	CASSFFWGVYNEQFF	TGCGCCAGCAGCTTTTTCTGGGGCGTCTACAATGAGCAGTTCTTC